The next 16 T cell receptor beta chains were all read from a single sample in a study of OX40 agonist ivuxolimab in advanced cancers. TCRdb keeps only in-frame clones here, not all; method: immunoSEQ multiplex PCR. The sample has tens of thousands of clones, roughly 88% seen once. The specimen comprised CD4+ or CD8+ T cells sorted from blood, sampled in a trial of the OX40 agonist ivuxolimab. The receptors stem from an adult with an advanced solid tumor such as melanoma, head and neck, liver or kidney cancer.

J is TRBJ1-2 and V is TRBV5-6, with D unclear. CDR1 SGHDT and CDR2 YYEEEE come from the germline V gene. The V and J ends lost 4 bases and 4 bases respectively, with 8 bases between them. This CDR3 comprises 12 residues. The CDR3 coding sequence is TGTGCCAGCAGCGAGACGGGCTATGGCTACACCTTC. Encoded protein: CASSETGYGYTF.

V gene TRBV5-4 combines with J gene TRBJ2-1; D gene uncertain. Trimming pared 1 base from V and 8 bases from J, leaving 10 bases between. The CDR3 consists of 13 residues. CDR1 is SGHNT and CDR2 is YYREEE in the germline V gene (reference sequence). The CDR3 DNA reads as TGTGCCAGCAGCTTGAGGAGCAGCTATGAGCAGTTCTTC. It yields the protein CASSLRSSYEQFF.

The chain links TRBV5-5 to TRBJ2-2; weak D call: TRBD2 (6 bases). Trimming removed 4 bases from V and 7 bases from J, with 17 bases in between. From germline, CDR1 is SGHKS and CDR2 YYEKEE (reference sequence). The CDR3 is 15 amino acids. CDR3 nucleotides: TGTGCCAGCAGCCGACCCACTGGGACTGGCGGGGAGCTGTTTTTT. Translation gives CASSRPTGTGGELFF.

The chain is built from TRBV4-1 and TRBJ2-2; TRBD1 might be the D (6 bases). V was pared by 5 bases and J by 2 bases, with 12 bases between. Per germline, CDR1 MGHRA and CDR2 YSYEKL. The CDR3 spans 15 residues. The CDR3 sequence: CASSSRQVNTGELFF. DNA for the CDR3: TGCGCCAGCAGCAGTAGACAGGTCAACACCGGGGAGCTGTTTTTT.

The V call is TRBV2, the J call TRBJ2-7; D gene unclear. In germline, CDR1 is SNHLY, CDR2 FYNNEI. The germline V and J ends were trimmed by 5 bases and 7 bases, with 9 bases remaining between them. CDR3 length: 11 amino acids. The DNA for the CDR3 is TGTGCCAGCAGTCGTTACTGGGAGCAGTACTTC. Translation gives CASSRYWEQYF.

This clone was detected only a few times. V usage is TRBV28 and J usage is TRBJ2-3; 9 bases match TRBD2. Germline lookup yields CDR1 MDHEN and CDR2 SYDVKM. V gave up 7 bases and J gave up 5 bases; unmatched junction bases: 10. This CDR3 comprises 15 residues. CDR3 region: CASTPGGRAGDTQYF. The CDR3, as DNA: TGTGCCAGCACCCCCGGCGGGAGGGCTGGAGATACGCAGTATTTT.

Here the CDR3 reads CAWTPRTEAFF. For the CDR3, the DNA is TGTGCCTGGACCCCGCGCACTGAAGCTTTCTTT. This sequence joins TRBV30 and TRBJ1-1; the D is unclear. This CDR3 has 11 amino acids. The germline gives CDR1 GTSNPN, CDR2 SVGIG (reference sequence). Trimming took off 4 bases at V and 4 bases at J, with 7 bases between the two ends.

The chain joins TRBV6-5 to TRBJ2-1; 9 nucleotides align to TRBD2. The CDR3 is 16 amino acids. The germline V gene encodes CDR1 MNHEY and CDR2 SVGAGI. Trimming removed 4 bases from V and 9 bases from J; junction bases left unmatched: 13. The CDR3 sequence: CASSSQSGRWQGEQFF. CDR3 in DNA: TGTGCCAGCAGTTCCCAGAGCGGGAGGTGGCAAGGTGAGCAGTTCTTC.

The rearrangement uses TRBV5-1 and TRBJ1-6; D ambiguous. Germline CDR1 reads SGHRS; CDR2 reads YFSETQ. V was shortened by 2 bases and J by 8 bases, with 11 bases between the two germline ends. The CDR3 is 14 residues long. CDR3 loop: CASSFSSFDSPLHF. In nucleotides, the CDR3 is TGCGCCAGCAGCTTTTCTTCTTTCGATTCACCCCTCCACTTT.

The genes are TRBV27 and TRBJ1-2, with D possibly being TRBD1 (5 bases). The CDR3 sequence is 12 residues long. Trimming stripped 9 bases from V and 3 bases from J, with 11 bases between. Germline loops: CDR1 MNHEY, CDR2 SMNVEV (reference sequence). CDR3 in amino acids: CASRQSYYGYTF. CDR3 bases: TGTGCCAGTCGACAGAGTTACTATGGCTACACCTTC.

This clone was found a few times. This chain joins TRBV18 and TRBJ2-2, with 8 bases that match TRBD1. Per the germline V gene, CDR1 is KGHSH and CDR2 is LQKENI. With 5 bases clipped from V and 6 bases from J, the junction kept 11 bases outside the gene matches. The CDR3 totals 16 residues. The CDR3 nucleotides read TGTGCCAGCTCAGCCTCAGGGGGCGTTGTAGCCGGGGAGCTGTTTTTT. Its translation: CASSASGGVVAGELFF.

The gene calls are TRBV2 and TRBJ2-7; D gene unclear. Trimming pared 8 bases from V and 3 bases from J, leaving 8 bases between. This CDR3 contains 11 residues. Per germline, CDR1 SNHLY and CDR2 FYNNEI. CDR3 coding DNA: TGTGCCAGCTGCCTCCGCTACGAGCAGTACTTC. It encodes CASCLRYEQYF.

The rearrangement joins TRBV9 to TRBJ1-2, with D perhaps TRBD1 (6 bases). The CDR3 runs to 13 residues. Trimming shortened V by 4 bases and J by 6 bases, and 13 bases separated the two germline ends. Germline assignment: CDR1 SGDLS and CDR2 YYNGEE. CDR3 amino acids: CASSTRNRDGYTF. The CDR3 DNA reads TGTGCCAGCAGCACCCGAAACAGGGATGGCTACACCTTC.

The rearrangement joins TRBV19 to TRBJ2-1; no clear D. The CDR3 runs 16 residues. Germline loops: CDR1 LNHDA, CDR2 SQIVND (reference sequence). V lost 5 bases to trimming and J lost 0 bases, with 14 bases between them. This CDR3 is CASSRLSTSSYNEQFF. The CDR3 bases are TGTGCCAGTAGTCGCCTTTCTACGAGCTCCTACAATGAGCAGTTCTTC.

V and J are TRBV5-1 and TRBJ1-1; D uncertain. Trimming removed 0 bases from V and 5 bases from J, with 11 bases in between. The CDR3 runs to 14 residues. Germline V gene data show CDR1 as SGHRS and CDR2 as YFSETQ. The CDR3 sequence: CASSLATRNTEAFF. CDR3 DNA sequence: TGCGCCAGCAGCTTGGCTACTCGGAATACTGAAGCTTTCTTT.

The chain couples TRBV30 to TRBJ1-5; D is unresolved. The CDR3 sequence is 13 residues long. V lost 3 bases to trimming and J lost 0 bases, with 6 bases between them. Per germline, CDR1 GTSNPN and CDR2 SVGIG (reference sequence). As DNA, the CDR3 is TGTGCCTGGAGCACCGATAGCAATCAGCCCCAGCATTTT. Translation gives CAWSTDSNQPQHF.